The 21 T cell receptor beta chains given below trace back to one sample, sequenced in a study of T-cell reconstitution after alpha-beta-depleted transplantation in children. Unique molecular identifiers were built into the TCRbeta library. TCRdb reprocessed the PCR reads via MiXCR and lists one record per CDR3 protein. Of hundreds of thousands of distinct CDR3 sequences detected, 10% to 15% appear once; the ten largest clones hold approximately 2.1%. The sequences come from PBMCs, mostly from graft donor cells, collected 360 days after TCRalphabeta/CD19-depleted stem cell transplant. The receptors come from a male patient under 18 who had a stem cell transplant for acute myeloid leukemia, so the T cells may come from the graft donor.

This clonotype was recorded at least ten times. In nucleotides, the CDR3 is TGTGCCACCAGCAGAGATAGGACATCGTTTGATACGCAGTATTTT. Translated, it gives CATSRDRTSFDTQYF. The rearrangement joins TRBV15 to TRBJ2-3; D is perhaps TRBD1 (5 bases). The germline CDR1 and CDR2 sequences are LNHNV and YYDKDF (reference sequence). The V and J ends lost 0 bases and 6 bases respectively, with 13 bases between them. This CDR3 is built from 15 residues.

This clonotype was recorded at least ten times. V gene TRBV29-1 combines with J gene TRBJ2-7; D perhaps matches TRBD2 (5 bases). CDR1 is SQVTM, CDR2 ANQGSEA, per germline. The CDR3 runs to 15 residues. Trimming removed 6 bases at V and 0 bases at J, with 18 bases between. The CDR3 reads CSVEVGRRGSYEQYF. CDR3 coding DNA: TGCAGCGTGGAGGTTGGGCGGAGAGGCTCCTACGAGCAGTACTTC.

This rearrangement joins TRBV12-3 or TRBV12-4 to TRBJ2-3, with D possibly TRBD1 on 5 matching bases. The CDR3 is 15 residues long. V was pared by 7 bases and J by 1 base, with 15 bases between. The CDR3 coding sequence is TGTGCCAGCACCAAAAGGGGTGTTGGCACAGATACGCAGTATTTT. Translation gives CASTKRGVGTDTQYF.

This chain joins TRBV4-3 and TRBJ2-5; 11 positions match TRBD2. The CDR3 is 18 amino acids. The V gene's germline CDR1 is LGHNA and CDR2 YSLEER. Trimming cost V 6 bases and J 1 base; bases outside gene matches: 13. CDR3 loop: CASSHGLAGGAGQETQYF. CDR3 DNA: TGCGCCAGCAGTCATGGGCTAGCGGGAGGAGCTGGCCAAGAGACCCAGTACTTC.

There are a few counts of this clonotype. CDR3 amino acids: CASSFPGQISNQPQHF. The CDR3, as DNA: TGTGCCAGCAGTTTTCCGGGACAGATTAGCAATCAGCCCCAGCATTTT. The J gene is TRBJ1-5, the V gene TRBV6-2 or TRBV6-3; TRBD1 matches at 7 bases. The CDR3 is 16 residues long. Germline V gives CDR1 MNHEY, CDR2 SVGEGT. Unmatched junction bases numbered 6, after V lost 4 bases and J lost 0 bases.

This clonotype was observed a handful of times. The V call is TRBV28, the J call TRBJ1-1; D remains ambiguous. Trimming took 6 bases from V and 4 from J, leaving 6 bases between them. Germline assignment: CDR1 MDHEN and CDR2 SYDVKM. The CDR3 extends over 11 amino acids. This chain's CDR3 is CASRQSTEAFF. The CDR3 DNA sequence: TGTGCCAGCAGGCAGAGCACTGAAGCTTTCTTT.

Concerning this clonotype: Germline and junction disagree at one end, which may indicate a read error. The chain employs TRBV20-1 and TRBJ1-1, with 8 positions matching TRBD1. This CDR3 has 16 residues. Germline CDR1 reads DFQATT; CDR2 reads SNEGSKA (reference sequence). In DNA, the CDR3 is TGCAGTGCCTCACACTCTGACAGGGGCCCTCACACTGAACCTTTCTTT. It encodes CSASHSDRGPHTEPFF.

The chain joins TRBV20-1 to TRBJ2-1; D not resolved. The V gene's germline CDR1 is DFQATT and CDR2 SNEGSKA (reference sequence). V lost 6 bases to trimming and J lost 11 bases, with 14 bases between them. This CDR3 has 11 residues. The CDR3 sequence is CSAQDYPKQFF. The CDR3 region has the DNA TGCAGTGCGCAAGATTATCCAAAGCAGTTCTTC.

This clonotype was found a few times. CDR3 in amino acids: CASSKKLPAPPRTDTQYF. The DNA of the CDR3 is TGTGCCAGCAGCAAAAAGTTGCCGGCCCCACCACGCACAGATACGCAGTATTTT. The chain has TRBV21-1 and TRBJ2-3; TRBD1, the table's D call, was not compared with the DNA. TRBV21-1 is designated a pseudogene. The CDR3 runs 18 residues.

The chain links TRBV4-2 to TRBJ2-2; 13 nucleotides align to TRBD2. The CDR3 loop spans 16 amino acids. Germline V gives CDR1 LGHNA, CDR2 YNFKEQ. J was trimmed by 7 bases and V by 4 bases; bases with no gene match: 6. CDR3 sequence (DNA): TGTGCCAGCAGCCCCGGACTAGCGGGAGCCAACGGGGAGCTGTTTTTT. It codes for CASSPGLAGANGELFF.

At least ten counts were recorded for this clonotype. The V call is TRBV27, the J call TRBJ1-1; TRBD1 matches 7 bases. CDR3 length equals 11 residues. Germline assignment: CDR1 MNHEY and CDR2 SMNVEV (reference sequence). V gave up 9 bases and J gave up 8 bases; unmatched junction bases: 6. The CDR3 reads CARGSTGEAFF. CDR3 in DNA: TGTGCCAGGGGTTCGACAGGGGAAGCTTTCTTT.

V usage is TRBV28 and J usage is TRBJ1-5, with D possibly TRBD1 on 6 matching bases. Looked up from germline, CDR1 is MDHEN and CDR2 is SYDVKM. This CDR3 has 15 amino acids. Trimming left V 5 bases short and J 4 bases short, with 15 bases between. The CDR3 loop is CASSQKRTVNQPQHF. The CDR3 DNA follows: TGTGCCAGCAGTCAAAAACGGACAGTTAATCAGCCCCAGCATTTT. Together with reference TRBV28 and TRBJ1-5, the CDR3 gives the full variable domain: DVKVTQSSRYLVKRTGEKVFLECVQDMDHENMFWYRQDPGLGLRLIYFSYDVKMKEKGDIPEGYSVSREKKERFSLILESASTNQTSMYLCASSQKRTVNQPQHFGDGTRLSIL.

This clonotype has more than one count but fewer than ten. V usage is TRBV5-1 and J usage is TRBJ1-1, with D uncertain. V dropped 3 bases and J dropped 4 bases, with 13 bases sitting between them. Germline loops: CDR1 SGHRS, CDR2 YFSETQ. The CDR3 has 14 residues. The CDR3 DNA reads TGCGCCAGCAGCTCTATAGCGGGCGGCACTGAAGCTTTCTTT. It translates to CASSSIAGGTEAFF.

The V gene is TRBV29-1, the J gene TRBJ2-7, with D possibly TRBD1 on 6 matching bases. V was pared by 7 bases and J by 3 bases, with 13 bases between. The CDR3 loop spans 12 amino acids. Germline CDR1 SQVTM, CDR2 ANQGSEA. CDR3 nucleotide sequence: TGCAGCGCCATGACAGGCCTCTACGAGCAGTACTTC. Translation: CSAMTGLYEQYF.

This clonotype was counted ten times or more. The chain carries TRBV27 and TRBJ2-4, with TRBD1 matching 10 bases. This CDR3 spans 13 amino acids. Unmatched junction bases numbered 4, after V lost 5 bases and J lost 9 bases. Germline assignment: CDR1 MNHEY and CDR2 SMNVEV (reference sequence). This CDR3 is CASSTDRGRIQYF. The CDR3 region has the DNA TGTGCCAGCAGTACCGACAGGGGGCGCATTCAGTACTTC.

In this sample, this clonotype turned up a few times. The gene calls are TRBV20-1 and TRBJ2-7; D might be TRBD2 (6 bases). V was trimmed by 5 bases and J by 5 bases, leaving 7 bases between them. Germline V CDR1 and CDR2: DFQATT, SNEGSKA (reference sequence). The length of the CDR3 is 10 residues. The CDR3 protein is CSAGLNEQYF. In nucleotides, the CDR3 is TGCAGTGCTGGACTAAACGAGCAGTACTTC.

The chain combines TRBV7-9 with TRBJ1-5, with D possibly matching TRBD1 (5 bases). Per germline, CDR1 SEHNR and CDR2 FQNEAQ (reference sequence). Trimming pared 7 bases from V and 3 bases from J, leaving 13 bases between. CDR3 length: 14 amino acids. The CDR3: CASTLGGLNQPQHF. In DNA, the CDR3 is TGTGCCAGCACCCTGGGGGGTCTCAATCAGCCCCAGCATTTT.

This clonotype was found a few times. The chain recombines TRBV20-1 with TRBJ2-2; tentative D call: TRBD2 (7 bases). Germline loops: CDR1 DFQATT, CDR2 SNEGSKA (reference sequence). The CDR3 extends over 14 amino acids. Trimming removed 3 bases at V and 3 bases at J, with 11 bases between. In DNA form, the CDR3 reads TGCAGTGCTAGGGGGAGGGGGGACACCGGGGAGCTGTTTTTT. Encoded protein: CSARGRGDTGELFF.

Here the CDR3 DNA reads TGTGCCAGCAGTTTAGGGGATTTGCTGTTTTACGAGCAGTACTTC. Protein: CASSLGDLLFYEQYF. The V and J genes are TRBV28 and TRBJ2-7; D not resolved. From germline, CDR1 is MDHEN and CDR2 SYDVKM. V was shortened by 2 bases and J by 4 bases, with 15 bases between the two germline ends. The CDR3 extends over 15 amino acids. The full variable domain, in which reference TRBV28 and TRBJ2-7 provide the parts outside the CDR3, is DVKVTQSSRYLVKRTGEKVFLECVQDMDHENMFWYRQDPGLGLRLIYFSYDVKMKEKGDIPEGYSVSREKKERFSLILESASTNQTSMYLCASSLGDLLFYEQYFGPGTRLTVT.

On this clonotype itself: This may come from a read error, since a much larger clone is one base off. The rearrangement links TRBV29-1 to TRBJ2-5; 13 nucleotides align to TRBD2. Germline V gene data show CDR1 as SQVTM and CDR2 as ANQGSEA. The CDR3 has 15 amino acids. For the CDR3, the DNA is TGCAGCGTTGGACTAGCGGGAGGCTTCCAAGAGACCGAGTACTTC. Encoded protein: CSVGLAGGFQETEYF.

This clonotype was detected a few times. The rearrangement joins TRBV11-1 to TRBJ2-1; TRBD2 agrees at 11 bases. The V gene end was trimmed by 1 base and the J gene end by 7 bases; junction bases not matched to a gene: 12. This CDR3 comprises 18 residues. Per germline, CDR1 SGHAT and CDR2 FQDESV (reference sequence). In DNA, the CDR3 is TGTGCCAGCAGCTTAGGGGATATAGCGGGAGGGCCAAGGAATGAGCAGTTCTTC. Translated: CASSLGDIAGGPRNEQFF. The full variable domain, its missing parts supplied by reference TRBV11-1 and TRBJ2-1, is EAEVAQSPRYKITEKSQAVAFWCDPISGHATLYWYRQILGQGPELLVQFQDESVVDDSQLPKDRFSAERLKGVDSTLKIQPAELGDSAMYLCASSLGDIAGGPRNEQFFGPGTRLTVL.